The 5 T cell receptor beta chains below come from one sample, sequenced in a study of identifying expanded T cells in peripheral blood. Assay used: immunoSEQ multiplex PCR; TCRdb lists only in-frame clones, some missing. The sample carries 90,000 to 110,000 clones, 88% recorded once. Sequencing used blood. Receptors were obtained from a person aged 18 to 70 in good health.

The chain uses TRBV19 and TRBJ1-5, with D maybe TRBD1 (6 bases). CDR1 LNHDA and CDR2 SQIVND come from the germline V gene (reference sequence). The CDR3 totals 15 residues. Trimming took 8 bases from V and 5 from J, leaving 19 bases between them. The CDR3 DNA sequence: TGTGCCAGTGGACAGCGGCCCAGGGAGGATCAGCCCCAGCATTTT. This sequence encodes CASGQRPREDQPQHF.

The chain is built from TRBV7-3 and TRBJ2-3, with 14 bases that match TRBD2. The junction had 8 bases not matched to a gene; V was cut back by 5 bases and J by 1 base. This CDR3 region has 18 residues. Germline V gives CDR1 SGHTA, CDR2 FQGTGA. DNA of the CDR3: TGTGCCAGCAGCCCCCTCCCGGGACTAGCGGGGGGCACAGATACGCAGTATTTT. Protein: CASSPLPGLAGGTDTQYF.

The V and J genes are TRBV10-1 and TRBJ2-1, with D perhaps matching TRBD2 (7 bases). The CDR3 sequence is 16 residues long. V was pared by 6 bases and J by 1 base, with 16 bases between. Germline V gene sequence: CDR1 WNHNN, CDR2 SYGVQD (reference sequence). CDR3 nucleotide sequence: TGCGCCAGCAGCAGGGGAGGGTCTGCGTCCTACAATGAGCAGTTCTTC. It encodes CASSRGGSASYNEQFF.

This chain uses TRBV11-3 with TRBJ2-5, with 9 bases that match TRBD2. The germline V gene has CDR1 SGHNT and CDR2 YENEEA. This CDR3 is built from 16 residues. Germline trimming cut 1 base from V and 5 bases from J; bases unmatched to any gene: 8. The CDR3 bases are TGTGCCAGCAGCTTAGGTGTAGCGGGGGTGGCGGAGACCCAGTACTTC. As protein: CASSLGVAGVAETQYF.

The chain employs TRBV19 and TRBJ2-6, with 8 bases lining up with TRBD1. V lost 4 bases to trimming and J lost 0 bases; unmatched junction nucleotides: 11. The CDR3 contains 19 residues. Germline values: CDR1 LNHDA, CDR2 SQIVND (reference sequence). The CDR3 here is CASSSVLGQGYSGANVLTF. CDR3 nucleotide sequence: TGTGCCAGTAGTAGCGTACTAGGACAGGGCTACTCTGGGGCCAACGTCCTGACTTTC.